The 5 T cell receptor beta chains given below trace back to one sample, sequenced in a study of identical twins. One entry per CDR3 protein results from TCRdb running MiXCR on the 5' RACE reads. The sample has about 1.7 million distinct CDR3 sequences, under 35% seen once. The sequenced sample was cord blood. These receptors came from a newborn girl in good health.

This rearrangement joins TRBV27 to TRBJ2-5, with a possible D match to TRBD2 (6 bases). V was pared by 5 bases and J by 2 bases, with 15 bases between. The germline CDR1 and CDR2 sequences are MNHEY and SMNVEV (reference sequence). The CDR3 extends over 15 amino acids. CDR3 in DNA: TGTGCCAGCAGTCCAAGGGACTGGTCACAAGAGACCCAGTACTTC. Its protein product is CASSPRDWSQETQYF.

This clonotype was counted a few times. This chain joins TRBV4-1 and TRBJ1-5, with D hard to call. Germline V lookup: CDR1 MGHRA, CDR2 YSYEKL. With 2 bases removed from V and 7 bases from J, the gap between germline ends came to 21 bases. CDR3 size: 17 residues. The CDR3: CASSQKPQTASFQPQHF. DNA of the CDR3: TGCGCCAGCAGCCAAAAGCCCCAAACGGCTTCGTTCCAGCCCCAGCATTTT.

This clonotype has a single count. The chain recombines TRBV20-1 with TRBJ2-3; tentatively, D is TRBD2 (6 bases). CDR1 DFQATT and CDR2 SNEGSKA come from the germline V gene (reference sequence). V lost 0 bases and J 6 bases, leaving 13 bases between the germline ends. The CDR3 has 14 residues. The CDR3 protein is CSARDRREWDTQYF. The CDR3 DNA follows: TGCAGTGCTAGAGATCGGAGGGAATGGGATACGCAGTATTTT.

A remark on this clonotype: A much bigger clone sits one base away, suggesting this may be a read error. The chain combines TRBV15 with TRBJ2-3; no reliable D call. The V end lost 4 bases, the J end lost 5 bases, and 13 bases lay between the germline ends. CDR1 LNHNV and CDR2 YYDKDF come from the germline V gene (reference sequence). CDR3 length equals 14 residues. CDR3 region: CATSTLGSVDTQYF. CDR3 DNA sequence: TGTGCCACCAGCACCCTAGGCTCCGTAGATACGCAGTATTTT.

The chain employs TRBV20-1 and TRBJ2-1; D not certain. Germline CDR1 DFQATT, CDR2 SNEGSKA (reference sequence). This CDR3 spans 13 amino acids. The V and J ends lost 5 bases and 0 bases respectively, with 8 bases between them. CDR3 sequence: CSALLGSYNEQFF. The CDR3 DNA is TGCAGTGCTCTCTTGGGCTCCTACAATGAGCAGTTCTTC.